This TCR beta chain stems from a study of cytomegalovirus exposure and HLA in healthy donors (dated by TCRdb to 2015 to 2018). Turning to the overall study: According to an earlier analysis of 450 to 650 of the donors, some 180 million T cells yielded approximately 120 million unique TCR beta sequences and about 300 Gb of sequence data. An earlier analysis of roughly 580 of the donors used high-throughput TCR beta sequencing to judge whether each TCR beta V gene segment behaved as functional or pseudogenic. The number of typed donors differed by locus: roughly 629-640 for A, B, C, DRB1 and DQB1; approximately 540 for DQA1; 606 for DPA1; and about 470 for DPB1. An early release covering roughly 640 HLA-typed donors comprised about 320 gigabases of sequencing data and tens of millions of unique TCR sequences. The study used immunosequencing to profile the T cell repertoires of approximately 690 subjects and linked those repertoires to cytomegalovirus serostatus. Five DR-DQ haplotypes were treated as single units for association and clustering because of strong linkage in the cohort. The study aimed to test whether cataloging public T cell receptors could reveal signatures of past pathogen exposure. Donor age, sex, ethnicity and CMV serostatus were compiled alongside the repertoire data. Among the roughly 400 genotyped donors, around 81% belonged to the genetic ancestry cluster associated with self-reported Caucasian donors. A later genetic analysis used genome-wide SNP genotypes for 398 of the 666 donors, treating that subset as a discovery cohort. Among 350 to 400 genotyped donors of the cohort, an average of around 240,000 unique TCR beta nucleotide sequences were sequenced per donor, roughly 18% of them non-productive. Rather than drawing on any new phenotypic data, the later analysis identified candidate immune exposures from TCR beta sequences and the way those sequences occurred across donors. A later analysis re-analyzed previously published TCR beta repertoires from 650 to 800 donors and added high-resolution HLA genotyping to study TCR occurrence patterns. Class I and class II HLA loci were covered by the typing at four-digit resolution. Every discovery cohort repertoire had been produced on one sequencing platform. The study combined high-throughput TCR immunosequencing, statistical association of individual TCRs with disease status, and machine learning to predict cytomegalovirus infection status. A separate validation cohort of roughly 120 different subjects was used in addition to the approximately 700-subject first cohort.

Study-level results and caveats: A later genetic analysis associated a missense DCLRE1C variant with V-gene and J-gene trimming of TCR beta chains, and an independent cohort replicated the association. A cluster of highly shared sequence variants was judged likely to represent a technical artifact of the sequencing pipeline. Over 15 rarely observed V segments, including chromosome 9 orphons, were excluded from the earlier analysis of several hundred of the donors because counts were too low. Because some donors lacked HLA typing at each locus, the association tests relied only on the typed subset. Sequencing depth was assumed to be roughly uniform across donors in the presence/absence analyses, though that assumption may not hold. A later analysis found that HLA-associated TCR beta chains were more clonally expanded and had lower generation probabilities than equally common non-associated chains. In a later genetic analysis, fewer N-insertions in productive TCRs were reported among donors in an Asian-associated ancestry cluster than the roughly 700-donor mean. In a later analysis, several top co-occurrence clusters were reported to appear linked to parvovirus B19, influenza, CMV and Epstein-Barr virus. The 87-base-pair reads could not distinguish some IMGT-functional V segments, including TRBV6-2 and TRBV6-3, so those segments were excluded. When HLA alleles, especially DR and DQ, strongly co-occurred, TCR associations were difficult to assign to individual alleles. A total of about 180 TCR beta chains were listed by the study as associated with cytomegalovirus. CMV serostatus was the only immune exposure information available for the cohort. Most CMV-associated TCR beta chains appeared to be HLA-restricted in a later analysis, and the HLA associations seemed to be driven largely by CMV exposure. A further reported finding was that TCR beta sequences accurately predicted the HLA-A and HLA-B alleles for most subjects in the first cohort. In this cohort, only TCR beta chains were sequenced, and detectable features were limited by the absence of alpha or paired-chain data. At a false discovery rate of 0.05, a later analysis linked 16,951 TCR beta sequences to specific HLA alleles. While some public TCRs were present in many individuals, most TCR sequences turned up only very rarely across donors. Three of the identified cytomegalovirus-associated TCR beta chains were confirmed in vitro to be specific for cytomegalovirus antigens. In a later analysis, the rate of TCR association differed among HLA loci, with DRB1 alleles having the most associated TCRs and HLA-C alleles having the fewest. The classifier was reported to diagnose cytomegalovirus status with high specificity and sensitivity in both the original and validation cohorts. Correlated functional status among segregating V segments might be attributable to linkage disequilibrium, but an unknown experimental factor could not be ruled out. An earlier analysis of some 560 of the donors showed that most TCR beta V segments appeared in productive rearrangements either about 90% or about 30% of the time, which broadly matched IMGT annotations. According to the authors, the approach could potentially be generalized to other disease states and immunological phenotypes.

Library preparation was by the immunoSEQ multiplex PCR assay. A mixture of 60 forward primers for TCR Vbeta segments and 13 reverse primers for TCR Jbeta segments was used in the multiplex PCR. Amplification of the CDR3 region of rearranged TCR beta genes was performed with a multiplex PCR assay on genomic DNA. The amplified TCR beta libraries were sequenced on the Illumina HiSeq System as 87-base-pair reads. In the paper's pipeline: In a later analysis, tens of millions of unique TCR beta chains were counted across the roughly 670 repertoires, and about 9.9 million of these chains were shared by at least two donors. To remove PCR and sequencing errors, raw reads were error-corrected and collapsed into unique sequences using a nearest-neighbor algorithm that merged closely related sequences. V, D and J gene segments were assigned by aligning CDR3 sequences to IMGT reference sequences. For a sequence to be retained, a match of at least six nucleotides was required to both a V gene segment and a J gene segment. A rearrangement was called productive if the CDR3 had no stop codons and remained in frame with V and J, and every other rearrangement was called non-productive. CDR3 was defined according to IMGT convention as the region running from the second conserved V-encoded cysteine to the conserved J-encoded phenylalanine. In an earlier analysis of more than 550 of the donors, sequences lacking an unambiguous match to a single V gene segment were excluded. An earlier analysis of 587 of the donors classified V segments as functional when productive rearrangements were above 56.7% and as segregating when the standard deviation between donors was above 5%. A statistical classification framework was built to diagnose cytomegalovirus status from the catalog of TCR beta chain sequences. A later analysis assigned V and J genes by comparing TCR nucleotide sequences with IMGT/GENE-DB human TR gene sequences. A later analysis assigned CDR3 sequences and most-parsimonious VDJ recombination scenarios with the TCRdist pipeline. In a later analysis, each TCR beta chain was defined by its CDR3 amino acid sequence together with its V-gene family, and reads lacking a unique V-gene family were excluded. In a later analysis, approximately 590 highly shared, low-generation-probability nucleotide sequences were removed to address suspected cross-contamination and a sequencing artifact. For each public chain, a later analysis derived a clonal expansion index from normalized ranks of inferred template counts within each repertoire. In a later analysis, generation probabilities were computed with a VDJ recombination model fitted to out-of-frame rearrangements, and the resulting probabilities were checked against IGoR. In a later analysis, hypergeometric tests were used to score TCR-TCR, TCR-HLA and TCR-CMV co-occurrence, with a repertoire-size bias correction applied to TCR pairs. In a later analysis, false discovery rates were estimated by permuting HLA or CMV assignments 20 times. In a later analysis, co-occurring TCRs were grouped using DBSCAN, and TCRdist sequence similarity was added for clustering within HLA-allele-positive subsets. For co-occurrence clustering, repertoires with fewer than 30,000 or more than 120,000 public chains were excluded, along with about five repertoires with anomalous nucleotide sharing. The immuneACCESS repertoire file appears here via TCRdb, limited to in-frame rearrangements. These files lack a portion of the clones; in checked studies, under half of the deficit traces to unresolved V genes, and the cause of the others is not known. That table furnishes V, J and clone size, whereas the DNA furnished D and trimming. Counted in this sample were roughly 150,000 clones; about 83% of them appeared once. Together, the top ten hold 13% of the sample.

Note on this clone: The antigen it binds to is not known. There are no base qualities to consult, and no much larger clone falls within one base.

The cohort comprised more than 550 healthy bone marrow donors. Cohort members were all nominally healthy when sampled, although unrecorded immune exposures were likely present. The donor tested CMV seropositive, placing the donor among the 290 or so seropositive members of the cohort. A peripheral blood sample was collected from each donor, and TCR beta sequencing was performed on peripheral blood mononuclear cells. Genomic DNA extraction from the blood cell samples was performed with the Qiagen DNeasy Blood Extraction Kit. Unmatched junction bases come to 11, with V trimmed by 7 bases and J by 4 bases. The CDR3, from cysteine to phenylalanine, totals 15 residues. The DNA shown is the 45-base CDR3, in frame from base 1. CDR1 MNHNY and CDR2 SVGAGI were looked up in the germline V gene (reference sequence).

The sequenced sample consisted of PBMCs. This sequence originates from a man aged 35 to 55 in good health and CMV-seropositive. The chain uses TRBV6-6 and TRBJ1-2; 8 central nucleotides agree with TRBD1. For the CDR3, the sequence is CASTLLGQGFYGYTF. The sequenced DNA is TGTGCCAGCACCTTACTAGGACAGGGTTTCTATGGCTACACCTTC.